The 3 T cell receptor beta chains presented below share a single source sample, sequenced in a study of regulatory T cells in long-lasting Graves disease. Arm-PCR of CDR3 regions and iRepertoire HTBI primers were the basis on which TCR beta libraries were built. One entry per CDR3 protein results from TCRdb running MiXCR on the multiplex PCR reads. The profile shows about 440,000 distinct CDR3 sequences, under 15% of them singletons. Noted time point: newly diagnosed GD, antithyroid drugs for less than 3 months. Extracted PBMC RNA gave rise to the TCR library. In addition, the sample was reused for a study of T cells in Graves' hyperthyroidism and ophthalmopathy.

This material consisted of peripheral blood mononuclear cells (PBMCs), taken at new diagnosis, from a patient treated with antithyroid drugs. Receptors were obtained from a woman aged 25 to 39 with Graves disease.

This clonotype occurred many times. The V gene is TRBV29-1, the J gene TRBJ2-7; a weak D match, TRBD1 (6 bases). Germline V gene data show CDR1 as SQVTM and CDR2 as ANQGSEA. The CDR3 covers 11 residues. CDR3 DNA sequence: TGCGGGGCGAGGACAGCCTACGAGCAGTACTTC. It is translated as CGARTAYEQYF.

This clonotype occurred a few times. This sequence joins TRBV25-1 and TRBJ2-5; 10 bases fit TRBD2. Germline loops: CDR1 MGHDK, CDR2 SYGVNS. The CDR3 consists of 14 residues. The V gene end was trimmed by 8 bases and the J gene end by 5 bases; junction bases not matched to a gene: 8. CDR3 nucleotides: TGTGCCAGCGGGATAGCGGGAGGTGGGGAGACCCAGTACTTC. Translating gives CASGIAGGGETQYF.

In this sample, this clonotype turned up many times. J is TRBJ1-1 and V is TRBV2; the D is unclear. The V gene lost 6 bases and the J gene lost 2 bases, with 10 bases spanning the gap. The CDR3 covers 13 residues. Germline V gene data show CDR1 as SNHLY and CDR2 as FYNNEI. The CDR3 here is CASSSQANTEAFF. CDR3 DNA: TGTGCCAGCAGCAGCCAGGCCAACACTGAAGCTTTCTTT.